The 24 T cell receptor beta chains in this list originate from one sample, sequenced in a study of blood T cell repertoires in COVID-19. TCRdb's table, derived via immunoSEQ multiplex PCR, lists solely in-frame clones and lacks some. This sample has about 180,000 clones; approximately 88% occur once, and the top ten carry 4%. Sequenced material: peripheral blood. All receptors come from a woman between 25 and 40 years old with acute or convalescent COVID-19.

This chain joins TRBV4-2 and TRBJ2-2; 10 bases match TRBD2. Trimming took 3 bases from V and 1 from J; bases not matched to a gene: 5. The germline CDR1 and CDR2 sequences are LGHNA and YNFKEQ. The CDR3 spans 17 residues. The CDR3 bases are TGTGCCAGCAGCCAGGAAACTAGCGGGATGAACACCGGGGAGCTGTTTTTT. This encodes CASSQETSGMNTGELFF.

The rearrangement joins TRBV3-1 (or the pseudogene TRBV3-2) to TRBJ2-7; 12 positions agree with TRBD2. Unmatched junction bases numbered 7, after V lost 0 bases and J lost 4 bases. Germline V gives CDR1 LGHDT, CDR2 YNNKEL (reference sequence). The CDR3 covers 17 residues. In DNA, the CDR3 is TGTGCCAGCAGCCAAGATAATCTAGCGGGAGGGCCATACGAGCAGTACTTC. As protein: CASSQDNLAGGPYEQYF.

The CDR3 region is CAISELGAGSYNSPLHF. DNA for the CDR3: TGTGCCATCAGTGAGTTGGGGGCAGGGTCCTATAATTCACCCCTCCACTTT. This chain links TRBV10-3 with TRBJ1-6, with D tentatively TRBD1 (6 bases). V lost 1 base and J lost 1, with 11 bases in between. The CDR3 sequence is 17 residues long. Germline CDR1 reads ENHRY; CDR2 reads SYGVKD.

This clone turned up a few times. The gene calls are TRBV24-1 and TRBJ2-1, with TRBD2 matching 9 bases. Trimming removed 2 bases from V and 15 bases from J; junction bases left unmatched: 4. Germline values: CDR1 KGHDR, CDR2 SFDVKD. This CDR3 spans 12 amino acids. The DNA for the CDR3 is TGTGCCACCAGTGATTCCGGGACTAGCCTGTTCTTC. It encodes CATSDSGTSLFF.

CDR3 protein: CASSPPEALAGSPLHF. The CDR3 bases are TGTGCCAGCTCACCACCGGAGGCGCTAGCGGGCTCACCCCTCCACTTT. The gene calls are TRBV18 and TRBJ1-6; D is undetermined. Germline CDR1 is KGHSH and CDR2 is LQKENI. CDR3 length: 16 amino acids. Deletions cut 0 bases from V and 10 bases from J, with 16 bases between.

V is TRBV9 and J is TRBJ2-3, with 8 nucleotides matching TRBD2. V trimming: 10 bases; J trimming: 4 bases; junction bases outside the gene matches: 8. Germline CDR1 and CDR2: SGDLS and YYNGEE. The CDR3 contains 13 residues. CDR3 region: CASSGTRADTQYF. The CDR3 nucleotides are TGTGCCTCCTCCGGGACTAGAGCAGATACGCAGTATTTT.

The chain is built from TRBV28 and TRBJ2-6; 10 nucleotides align to TRBD1. Germline V lookup: CDR1 MDHEN, CDR2 SYDVKM. V lost 4 bases to trimming and J lost 4 bases; unmatched junction nucleotides: 7. The CDR3 consists of 17 residues. The CDR3, as DNA: TGTGCCAGCAGTTCCGGGACAGGGGTGTCCGGGGCCAACGTCCTGACTTTC. It specifies CASSSGTGVSGANVLTF.

The chain is built from TRBV7-9 and TRBJ2-1, with D perhaps matching TRBD2 (6 bases). V was cut by 3 bases and J by 10 bases, with 16 bases left in between. The CDR3 sequence is 14 residues long. Germline V gives CDR1 SEHNR, CDR2 FQNEAQ (reference sequence). The DNA for the CDR3 is TGTGCCAGCAGCTTGACAAGACTAGTGGAGGAGCAGTTCTTC. It specifies CASSLTRLVEEQFF.

The chain's CDR3 is CASSYSTLGGGSQFF. CDR3 sequence (DNA): TGTGCCAGCAGTTACTCGACCCTTGGCGGGGGCTCCCAGTTCTTC. The chain is built from TRBV6-5 and TRBJ2-1; D is perhaps TRBD2 (7 bases). Germline V gene data show CDR1 as MNHEY and CDR2 as SVGAGI. CDR3 length: 15 amino acids. V lost 0 bases to trimming and J lost 13 bases, with 19 bases between them.

The V gene is TRBV3-1 (or the pseudogene TRBV3-2), the J gene TRBJ1-1, with no clear D. Germline lookup yields CDR1 LGHDT and CDR2 YNNKEL (reference sequence). The CDR3 runs to 11 residues. V was pared by 2 bases and J by 11 bases, with 9 bases between. In DNA form, the CDR3 reads TGTGCCAGCAGCCAACAGAGGGAGGCTTTCTTT. This codes for CASSQQREAFF.

The CDR3 loop reads CASSGSGMPADTQYF. The CDR3 DNA reads TGTGCCAGCAGCGGTAGCGGAATGCCGGCGGATACGCAGTATTTT. This chain links TRBV27 with TRBJ2-3; TRBD2 might be the D (6 bases). The V end lost 6 bases, the J end lost 6 bases, and 19 bases lay between the germline ends. Germline V gene data show CDR1 as MNHEY and CDR2 as SMNVEV (reference sequence). This CDR3 contains 15 residues.

The rearrangement joins TRBV28 to TRBJ1-6, with 8 bases identical to TRBD1. The CDR3 spans 15 residues. CDR1 MDHEN and CDR2 SYDVKM come from the germline V gene. The ends lost 6 bases at V and 5 bases at J; junction bases unmatched: 6. The CDR3 DNA follows: TGTGCCAGCAGACCCCCACAGGGGGATAATTCACCCCTCCACTTT. As protein: CASRPPQGDNSPLHF.

The rearrangement links TRBV10-3 to TRBJ1-1; possibly TRBD1 for D (6 bases). Trimming took off 8 bases at V and 3 bases at J, with 19 bases between the two ends. Germline-derived CDR1 and CDR2 are ENHRY and SYGVKD. This CDR3 has 15 residues. The CDR3 sequence is CAIRDTHKGDTEAFF. The CDR3 nucleotides are TGTGCCATCCGGGACACCCATAAGGGGGACACTGAAGCTTTCTTT.

The V call is TRBV6-5, the J call TRBJ2-4; 9 nucleotides line up with TRBD1. The germline V gene encodes CDR1 MNHEY and CDR2 SVGAGI. The CDR3 runs 15 residues. The junction had 7 bases not matched to a gene; V was cut back by 4 bases and J by 6 bases. CDR3 nucleotide sequence: TGTGCCAGCAGTTCTAGGACAGGGGAAGGAAACATTCAGTACTTC. It codes for CASSSRTGEGNIQYF.

The V call is TRBV9, the J call TRBJ2-7; D is perhaps TRBD1 (5 bases). With 6 bases removed from V and 0 bases from J, the gap between germline ends came to 13 bases. The CDR3 is 14 amino acids. Germline V gene data show CDR1 as SGDLS and CDR2 as YYNGEE. In nucleotides, the CDR3 is TGTGCCAGCACGCAGGGCCCCGGCTCCTACGAGCAGTACTTC. This translates into CASTQGPGSYEQYF.

The V and J genes are TRBV11-3 and TRBJ2-1; 11 bases map to TRBD2. The CDR3 has 16 residues. CDR1 is SGHNT, CDR2 YENEEA, per germline. The trim removed 5 bases at V and 9 bases at J, leaving 12 bases unmatched. The CDR3 bases are TGTGCCAGCAGCCCAATCGGTAGCGGGAGGGCTATTGAGCAGTTCTTC. Translating gives CASSPIGSGRAIEQFF.

The genes are TRBV9 and TRBJ2-2; the D gene is possibly TRBD1 (6 bases). The V and J ends lost 6 bases and 0 bases respectively, with 12 bases between them. Germline values: CDR1 SGDLS, CDR2 YYNGEE. This CDR3 has 15 residues. The CDR3 sequence: CASNPTGANTGELFF. CDR3 nucleotides: TGTGCCAGCAACCCGACAGGAGCGAACACCGGGGAGCTGTTTTTT.

This clone has just a few counts. The CDR3 coding sequence is TGTGCCAGCAGCTTAGCATCGGGGCAGCCCCAGCATTTT. Protein product: CASSLASGQPQHF. The chain is built from TRBV7-2 and TRBJ1-5; no clear D. Trimming shortened V by 0 bases and J by 7 bases, and 7 bases separated the two germline ends. Germline values: CDR1 SGHTA, CDR2 FQGNSA. This CDR3 spans 13 amino acids.

The rearrangement joins TRBV21-1 to TRBJ2-3; the table's TRBD2 call for D was not verified on the DNA. TRBV21-1 is labeled a pseudogene. This CDR3 contains 12 residues. This CDR3 reads CASRRRTDTQYF. CDR3 DNA sequence: TGTGCCAGCAGAAGGAGGACGGATACGCAGTATTTT.

This clone was seen a handful of times. This chain uses TRBV11-2 with TRBJ1-2; tentatively, D is TRBD1 (6 bases). The V and J ends lost 5 bases and 3 bases respectively, with 10 bases between them. Germline V gives CDR1 SGHAT, CDR2 FQNNGV. The CDR3 is 13 residues long. The CDR3 sequence: CASSQRGYYGYTF. The DNA of the CDR3 is TGTGCCAGCAGCCAAAGGGGGTACTATGGCTACACCTTC.

The rearrangement links TRBV11-2 to TRBJ2-2; perhaps TRBD2 as D (6 bases). Trimming removed 5 bases from V and 4 bases from J, with 11 bases in between. This CDR3 comprises 14 residues. Germline V gives CDR1 SGHAT, CDR2 FQNNGV. The CDR3 nucleotides read TGTGCCAGCAGCGGGAGGCCCATCACCGGGGAGCTGTTTTTT. Translated, it gives CASSGRPITGELFF.

This chain links TRBV7-9 with TRBJ2-3; D might be TRBD1 (5 bases). CDR1 and CDR2 from the germline V gene are SEHNR and FQNEAQ (reference sequence). This CDR3 has 13 amino acids. V was clipped by 8 bases and J by 1 base, with 10 bases between them. In DNA, the CDR3 is TGTGCCAGCCGGCGGACACGCACAGATACGCAGTATTTT. It codes for CASRRTRTDTQYF. The variable domain in full, completed from reference TRBV7-9 and TRBJ2-3, reads DTGVSQNPRHKITKRGQNVTFRCDPISEHNRLYWYRQTLGQGPEFLTYFQNEAQLEKSRLLSDRFSAERPKGSFSTLEIQRTEQGDSAMYLCASRRTRTDTQYFGPGTRLTVL.

This clone turned up a few times. The CDR3 loop reads CASRGLGTEAFF. Written as DNA, the CDR3 is TGCGCCAGCAGGGGGCTGGGGACTGAAGCTTTCTTT. The gene calls are TRBV5-1 and TRBJ1-1; possibly TRBD1 for D (5 bases). Trimming shortened V by 5 bases and J by 5 bases, and 10 bases separated the two germline ends. Germline values: CDR1 SGHRS, CDR2 YFSETQ. The CDR3 consists of 12 residues.

The rearrangement links TRBV5-1 to TRBJ2-7, with 11 bases fitting TRBD2. V dropped 2 bases and J dropped 7; count of bases not matched to a gene: 8. This CDR3 has 15 residues. Per the germline V gene, CDR1 is SGHRS and CDR2 is YFSETQ. The CDR3 sequence: CASSFITSGSYEQYF. In DNA form, the CDR3 reads TGCGCCAGCAGCTTCATAACTAGCGGGAGTTATGAGCAGTACTTC.